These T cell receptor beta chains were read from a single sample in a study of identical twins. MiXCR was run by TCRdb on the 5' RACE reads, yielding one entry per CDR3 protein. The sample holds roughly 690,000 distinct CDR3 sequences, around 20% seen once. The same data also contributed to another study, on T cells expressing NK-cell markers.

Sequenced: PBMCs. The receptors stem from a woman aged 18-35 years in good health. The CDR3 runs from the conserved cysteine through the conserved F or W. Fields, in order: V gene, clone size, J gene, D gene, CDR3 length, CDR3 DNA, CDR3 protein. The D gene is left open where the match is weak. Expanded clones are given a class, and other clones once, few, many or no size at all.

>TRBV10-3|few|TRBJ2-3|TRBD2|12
TGTGCCATAGGACTAGAGGGGGATACGCAGTATTTT
CAIGLEGDTQYF
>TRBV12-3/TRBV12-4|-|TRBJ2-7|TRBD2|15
TGTGCCAGCACCAAAAGACTAGCGGGTCGCTACGAGCAGTACTTC
CASTKRLAGRYEQYF
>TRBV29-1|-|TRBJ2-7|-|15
TGCAGCGTTGCGACAGGTAGTGGGGATGAGGGCGAGCAGTACTTC
CSVATGSGDEGEQYF
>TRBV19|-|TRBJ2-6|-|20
TGTGCCAGTAGTATATCATCCGGCAGGAGCCTGACCTCTGGGGCCAACGTCCTGACTTTC
CASSISSGRSLTSGANVLTF
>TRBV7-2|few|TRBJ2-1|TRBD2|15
TGTGCCAGCAGTTTAACTAGCGGGAGCTGGAATGAGCAGTTCTTC
CASSLTSGSWNEQFF
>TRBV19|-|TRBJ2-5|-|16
TGTGCCAGTAGCCCCCGAAGCGCCCCCTTGGAAGAGACCCAGTACTTC
CASSPRSAPLEETQYF
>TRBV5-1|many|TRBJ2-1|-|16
TGCGCCAGCAGCTTGACGGGGCAGGGGTCCTACAATGAGCAGTTCTTC
CASSLTGQGSYNEQFF
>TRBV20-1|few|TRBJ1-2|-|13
TGCAGTGCACCCGGGGTAGCAGGTGGTGGCTACACCTTC
CSAPGVAGGGYTF
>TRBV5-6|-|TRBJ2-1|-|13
TGTGCCAGCAGCTGGGAAGTCAATAATGAGCAGTTCTTC
CASSWEVNNEQFF
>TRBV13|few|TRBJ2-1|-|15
TGTGCCAGCAGCTTAGAATCCCGTTCCTACAATGAGCAGTTCTTC
CASSLESRSYNEQFF
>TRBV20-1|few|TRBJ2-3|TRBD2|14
TGCAGTGCTCCCGGGGGGACCAGCACAGATACGCAGTATTTT
CSAPGGTSTDTQYF
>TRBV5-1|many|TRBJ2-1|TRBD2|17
TGCGCCAGCAGTCCCGGTCGAGGGTCGCGGGAGAGGAATGAGCAGTTCTTC
CASSPGRGSRERNEQFF
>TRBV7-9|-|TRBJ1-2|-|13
TGTGCCAGCAGTCTACAGGAGGCTCTGGGCTACACCTTC
CASSLQEALGYTF
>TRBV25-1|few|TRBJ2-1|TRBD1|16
TGTGCCAGCAGTGATTCTGGACAGGGGGCGTTGGGTGAGCAGTTCTTC
CASSDSGQGALGEQFF
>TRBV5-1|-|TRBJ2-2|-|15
TGCGCCAGCAGCTTTACTTCAGGGGCGAACGGGGAGCTGTTTTTT
CASSFTSGANGELFF
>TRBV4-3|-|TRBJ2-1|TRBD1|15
TGCGCCAGCAGCCAGGGGACAGGCGAACACAATGAGCAGTTCTTC
CASSQGTGEHNEQFF
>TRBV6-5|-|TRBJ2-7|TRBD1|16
TGTGCCAGCAGCTACAGCTCCGGGACAGGGCTTACTGAGCAGTACTTC
CASSYSSGTGLTEQYF
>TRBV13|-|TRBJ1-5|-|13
TGTGCCAGCAGCTTAAATAAAGATCGGCCCCAGCATTTT
CASSLNKDRPQHF
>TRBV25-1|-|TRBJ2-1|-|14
TGTGCCAGCAGTGCGGCTAGCGCTTACAATGAGCAGTTCTTC
CASSAASAYNEQFF
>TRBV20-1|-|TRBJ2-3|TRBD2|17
TGCAGTGGAACCCGCAGGACTAGCGGGAGTTGGGCAGATACGCAGTATTTT
CSGTRRTSGSWADTQYF
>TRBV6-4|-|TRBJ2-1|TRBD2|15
TGTGCCAGCAGTACGAGCGGGGGGAGTAACAATGAGCAGTTCTTC
CASSTSGGSNNEQFF
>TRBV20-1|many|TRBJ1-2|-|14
TGCAGTGCTAGAGACGTAAATATCAGGAATGGCTACACCTTC
CSARDVNIRNGYTF
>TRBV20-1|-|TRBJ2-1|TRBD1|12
TGCAGTGCGGGGACAGGCGACAATGAGCAGTTCTTC
CSAGTGDNEQFF